This T cell receptor beta chain was found in a study of shared clonotypes between healthy human individuals. CD8 memory fractions consisted of CD45RO+ and CCR7-negative CD45RA+ TemRA cells together. The CDR3 has 15 amino acids. In germline, CDR1 is SGHRS, CDR2 YFSETQ. The ends lost 4 bases at V and 7 bases at J; junction bases unmatched: 6. Once extracted for a subset, genomic DNA was divided evenly among several immunoSEQ plates. Data came from immunoSEQ multiplex PCR; TCRdb stores just in-frame clones and leaves some out. The profile covers roughly 380,000 clones, with around 96% appearing a single time and around 0.3% taken by the ten largest.

The specimen sequenced was memory CD8+ T cells sorted from blood. Subset denoted: CD45RO+ cells pooled with CCR7-negative TemRA cells. The chain employs TRBV5-1 and TRBJ2-7; TRBD2 aligns across 15 bases. The receptor was isolated from a man younger than 40 in good health. CDR3 protein: CASSPGLAGGSEQYF. The CDR3 DNA follows: TGCGCCAGCAGCCCGGGACTAGCGGGAGGTTCTGAGCAGTACTTC.